This T cell receptor (beta chain) was obtained from a study of cytomegalovirus exposure and HLA in healthy donors. Overall study: Per a later analysis, the 666 first-cohort and 100 to 150 validation repertoires shared one platform. Study outcomes and limitations: Cytomegalovirus-associated status was assigned to about 150 TCR beta chains. Rare sequences made up most TCRs, while some public TCRs were found in many donors.

The protocol was immunoSEQ multiplex PCR, while the TCRdb copy is restricted to in-frame clones and leaves out a portion. The repertoire holds about 250,000 clones, 87% seen once, with around 13% in the top ten. Germline CDR1 SGHNT, CDR2 YYREEE (reference sequence). This CDR3 contains 14 residues. V dropped 0 bases and J dropped 5 bases, with 11 bases sitting between them. A note on this clone: The antigen remains undetermined.

The donors belonged to the approximately 120-subject validation cohort, separate from the roughly 670-subject first cohort. The material sequenced was PBMCs. The TCR was taken from a man between 18 and 29 years old in good health and CMV-seropositive. The chain employs TRBV5-4 and TRBJ1-2; D gene unclear. In nucleotides, the CDR3 is TGTGCCAGCAGCTTGGGGAGGGAAGGTTATGGCTACACCTTC. Protein product: CASSLGREGYGYTF.